A selection of T cell receptor beta chains follows, all from one sample in a study of T cell changes during pregnancy in multiple sclerosis. Profiled with immunoSEQ multiplex PCR; TCRdb holds only in-frame clones, not every one. Found here are fewer than 65,000 clones, roughly 91% of them singletons; the top ten hold 2.2%. Material: peripheral blood, obtained in the third trimester of pregnancy. All receptors come from a female donor in good health, enrolled as a control in a pregnancy study. CDR3s include the opening cysteine and the closing phenylalanine or tryptophan.

>TRBV6-1|TRBJ2-7|11
CASRTGNEQYF
>TRBV14|TRBJ2-7|14
CASSQVYGAGEQYF
>TRBV6-5|TRBJ2-1|15
CASSYSNLEGDAQFF
>TRBV6-5|TRBJ1-2|14
CASSYTTGTYGYTF
>TRBV29-1|TRBJ1-4|15
CSVGWGQGYNEKLFF
>TRBV27|TRBJ2-3|15
CASSTRLAGGPTQYF
>TRBV11-2|TRBJ2-7|14
CASSSRTGEGEQYF
>TRBV28|TRBJ1-1|14
CASSPPDRFREAFF
>TRBV7-2|TRBJ2-1|15
CASSSPGRAYNEQFF
>TRBV7-8|TRBJ1-3|17
CASSLTGGLSSGNTIYF
>TRBV6-6|TRBJ2-6|15
CASSLRGLGANVLTF
>TRBV4-1|TRBJ1-2|15
CASSQVRDNNYGYTF
>TRBV11-3|TRBJ1-1|13
CASSLAQNTEAFF
>TRBV5-1|TRBJ2-7|15
CASSRSSGGSYEQYF
>TRBV2|TRBJ1-1|12
CASDRRSTEAFF
>TRBV28|TRBJ1-1|16
CASRDTGTGGNTEAFF
>TRBV5-4|TRBJ2-5|14
CASSEGQGRETQYF
>TRBV10-3|TRBJ1-2|16
CAISDSQGQVPHGYTF
>TRBV30|TRBJ1-2|15
CAWRTPLAGGKGYTF
>TRBV2|TRBJ2-1|11
CASTYSDEQFF
>TRBV7-9|TRBJ1-4|14
CASSLARGREELFF
>TRBV6-1|TRBJ2-4|15
CASRPYEAVINIQYF
>TRBV19|TRBJ1-2|13
CASSLQVGGGYTF
>TRBV5-6|TRBJ1-2|14
CASTWDRWESGYTF
>TRBV2|TRBJ1-4|12
CAGGAGSGKLFF
>TRBV5-1|TRBJ1-2|14
CASSLVDRDYGYTF
>TRBV4-1|TRBJ2-5|15
CASSQGLVVAETQYF
>TRBV19|TRBJ1-1|14
CASFNGRENTEAFF
>TRBV7-8|TRBJ1-2|14
CASSQDMGGGGYTF
>TRBV5-1|TRBJ1-4|15
CASSFYPDNLEKLFF
>TRBV4-1|TRBJ2-2|15
CASSPIGGGTGELFF
>TRBV27|TRBJ2-2|17
CASSLSEIARSTGELFF
>TRBV28|TRBJ1-2|12
CASSTPGQGYTF
>TRBV5-4|TRBJ2-3|15
CASSLEDPRADTQYF
>TRBV20-1|TRBJ1-4|11
CSAVLNEKLFF
>TRBV9|TRBJ1-2|17
CASSRPGQGYRAVGYTF
>TRBV7-2|TRBJ2-1|14
CASSSGTSGHEQFF
>TRBV19|TRBJ2-5|13
CASTDKLVETQYF
>TRBV28|TRBJ2-3|17
CASRTSGIEHLADTQYF
>TRBV30|TRBJ1-5|15
CAWSIGTGLNQPQHF
>TRBV2|TRBJ2-7|16
CASSPGTGGEHAEQYF
>TRBV11-2|TRBJ2-1|17
CASSPEAGSSSYNEQFF
>TRBV29-1|TRBJ2-5|14
CSVEDLWAGETQYF
>TRBV6-5|TRBJ2-1|13
CASGGAGINEQFF
>TRBV10-3|TRBJ2-2|17
CAISESLAGVGTGELFF
>TRBV5-4|TRBJ2-7|14
CASSLGGELYEQYF
>TRBV6-4|TRBJ2-2|16
CATNRFGAVHTGELFF
>TRBV11-2|TRBJ1-2|17
CASSLRTGGAVMDGYTF
>TRBV7-9|TRBJ2-7|13
CASSSPGKYEQYF
>TRBV7-6|TRBJ2-3|14
CASSSGQGGDTQYF
>TRBV11-2|TRBJ2-5|14
CASSPHRGVETQYF
>TRBV18|TRBJ2-7|14
CASTSPGLADEQYF
>TRBV9|TRBJ1-1|14
CASSVAEGKTEAFF
>TRBV5-1|TRBJ2-3|14
CASSRAGGADTQYF
>TRBV6-5|TRBJ1-5|14
CASSAGQLNQPQHF
>TRBV15|TRBJ2-2|12
CATTSRDGELFF
>TRBV19|TRBJ2-7|11
CASGGGHEQYF
>TRBV7-2|TRBJ1-2|15
CASSSRQGQVYGYTF
>TRBV7-8|TRBJ1-2|13
CASSLVGAGGYTF
>TRBV19|TRBJ2-2|13
CASLRGATGELFF